These 24 T cell receptor beta chains were all obtained from the same sample, sequenced in a study of metastatic and nonmetastatic thyroid tumors. There were no patients who had received any treatment before thyroid surgery. TCRdb re-called clones from the PCR reads using MiXCR. The sample has about 43,000 clones, 3.2% seen once. The sequenced material came from blood. The receptors come from a female donor with papillary thyroid cancer or a benign thyroid nodule (not recorded which). Some clones in this sample may be carry-over from other donors' samples.

This clone was seen repeatedly, ten times or more. V usage is TRBV7-2 and J usage is TRBJ1-1; 7 positions match TRBD1. V was pared by 5 bases and J by 0 bases, with 6 bases of the junction left unmatched. The CDR3 sequence is 15 residues long. The V gene's germline CDR1 is SGHTA and CDR2 FQGNSA. The CDR3 spells CASSVSTGVNTEAFF. The CDR3 region has the DNA TGTGCCAGCAGCGTTAGCACAGGGGTGAACACTGAAGCTTTCTTT. The complete variable domain, with remaining parts taken from reference TRBV7-2 and TRBJ1-1, reads GAGVSQSPSNKVTEKGKDVELRCDPISGHTALYWYRQSLGQGLEFLIYFQGNSAPDKSGLPSDRFSAERTGGSVSTLTIQRTQQEDSAVYLCASSVSTGVNTEAFFGQGTRLTVV.

Ten or more counts support this clone. The chain carries TRBV10-1 and TRBJ1-1; tentative D call: TRBD1 (5 bases). The germline V gene encodes CDR1 WNHNN and CDR2 SYGVQD (reference sequence). The CDR3 runs 14 residues. V was trimmed by 8 bases and J by 0 bases, leaving 13 bases between them. CDR3 residues: CASGWTGLNTEAFF. CDR3 coding DNA: TGCGCCAGCGGATGGACGGGGCTGAACACTGAAGCTTTCTTT.

The chain employs TRBV27 and TRBJ2-7, with TRBD1 matching over 9 bases. The germline V gene encodes CDR1 MNHEY and CDR2 SMNVEV (reference sequence). This CDR3 has 14 amino acids. The V and J ends lost 6 bases and 2 bases, in that order; junction bases with no gene match: 5. This chain's CDR3 is CASRFGQGPYEQYF. CDR3 sequence (DNA): TGTGCCAGCAGGTTCGGACAGGGGCCCTACGAGCAGTACTTC.

This clone was picked up many times. The genes are TRBV20-1 and TRBJ1-1; D gene ambiguous. The CDR3 loop spans 12 amino acids. The germline V gene encodes CDR1 DFQATT and CDR2 SNEGSKA (reference sequence). With 0 bases removed from V and 10 bases from J, the gap between germline ends came to 12 bases. The CDR3 reads CSARDRGKGAFF. Here the CDR3 DNA reads TGCAGTGCTAGAGATCGCGGGAAGGGAGCTTTCTTT.

The table lists this clone with many counts. The rearrangement links TRBV6-5 to TRBJ2-7, with D perhaps TRBD1 (6 bases). The CDR3 covers 15 residues. Germline V lookup: CDR1 MNHEY, CDR2 SVGAGI. Trimming stripped 0 bases from V and 3 bases from J, with 12 bases between. CDR3 nucleotides: TGTGCCAGCAGTTACTCGGCAGGGGAATACTACGAGCAGTACTTC. This sequence encodes CASSYSAGEYYEQYF.

This clone has ten or more counts. This chain uses TRBV28 with TRBJ1-2; D not resolved. The V end lost 3 bases, the J end lost 3 bases, and 5 bases lay between the germline ends. Germline CDR1 and CDR2: MDHEN and SYDVKM. The CDR3 contains 12 residues. CDR3 loop: CASSLGDYGYTF. The CDR3 nucleotides read TGTGCCAGCAGTTTGGGTGACTATGGCTACACCTTC.

This clone appeared many times. The chain uses TRBV5-1 and TRBJ2-1, with 8 bases aligning to TRBD2. This CDR3 comprises 15 residues. The germline CDR1 and CDR2 sequences are SGHRS and YFSETQ. Germline trimming cut 1 base from V and 6 bases from J; bases unmatched to any gene: 6. The CDR3 sequence is CASSLTAGGSNEQFF. DNA of the CDR3: TGCGCCAGCAGCTTGACGGCGGGAGGTAGCAATGAGCAGTTCTTC. Based on the CDR3 plus reference TRBV5-1 and TRBJ2-1, the full variable domain is KAGVTQTPRYLIKTRGQQVTLSCSPISGHRSVSWYQQTPGQGLQFLFEYFSETQRNKGNFPGRFSGRQFSNSRSEMNVSTLELGDSALYLCASSLTAGGSNEQFFGPGTRLTVL.

A remark on this clone: One base away lies a much larger clone, so this may be a sequencing read error. The chain couples TRBV12-3 or TRBV12-4 to TRBJ1-5; 7 nucleotides line up with TRBD1. The CDR3 runs 15 residues. CDR3 DNA sequence: TGTGCCTGCAGTTTAGGGGGCGGCAGTCGTCAGCCCCAGCATTTT. It is translated as CACSLGGGSRQPQHF.

The sample holds many counts of this clone. The J gene is TRBJ2-7, the V gene TRBV28; 11 bases match TRBD2. The CDR3 consists of 16 residues. Trimming removed 6 bases from V and 3 bases from J; junction bases left unmatched: 10. The germline gives CDR1 MDHEN, CDR2 SYDVKM. The CDR3 protein is CASSPAGTSGNYEQYF. As DNA, the CDR3 is TGTGCCAGCAGCCCAGCGGGGACTAGCGGAAACTACGAGCAGTACTTC.

This clone was observed at least ten times. V gene TRBV15 combines with J gene TRBJ1-3; D is undetermined. Germline V gene data show CDR1 as LNHNV and CDR2 as YYDKDF (reference sequence). The V end was cut by 0 bases, the J end by 4 bases, with 13 bases between. This CDR3 region has 16 residues. CDR3 loop: CATSRDTDSEGNTIYF. CDR3 DNA: TGTGCCACCAGCAGAGATACCGACTCGGAAGGAAACACCATATATTTT.

This clone appeared many times. In the same sample, other DNA sequences code for this CDR3. This chain connects TRBV5-6 to TRBJ1-2; D perhaps matches TRBD1 (5 bases). The CDR3 is made up of 14 amino acids. V lost 1 base and J 4 bases, leaving 11 bases between the germline ends. The germline CDR1 and CDR2 sequences are SGHDT and YYEEEE. CDR3 protein: CASSLSGPLYGYTF. The CDR3 DNA reads as TGTGCCAGCAGCTTGTCAGGGCCCCTCTATGGCTACACCTTC.

This clone was detected many times. The chain couples TRBV20-1 to TRBJ2-7; D assignment may be TRBD1 or TRBD2 (5 bases each). CDR3 size: 12 residues. Trimming removed 6 bases from V and 4 bases from J, with 13 bases in between. Germline-derived CDR1 and CDR2 are DFQATT and SNEGSKA (reference sequence). DNA of the CDR3: TGCAGTGCAGAGGGGACGAGATACGAGCAGTACTTC. Translation: CSAEGTRYEQYF.

The chain employs TRBV6-1 and TRBJ2-7; TRBD1 matches 9 bases. Trimming took 5 bases from V and 3 from J; bases not matched to a gene: 11. The CDR3 spans 16 residues. Germline CDR1 is MNHNS and CDR2 is SASEGT. The CDR3, as DNA: TGTGCCAGCAGTTTCGATCCGGGACAGGGTTACTACGAGCAGTACTTC. This translates into CASSFDPGQGYYEQYF.

This clone was counted between two and nine times. A much larger clone sits a single nucleotide away, making a read error possible. This CDR3 reads CASSGRRGGELFF. DNA of the CDR3: TGTGCCAGCAGCGGGAGAAGGGGCGGGGAACTGTTTTTT. The chain is built from TRBV6-2 or TRBV6-3 and TRBJ2-2; tentatively, D is TRBD2 (6 bases). This CDR3 region has 13 residues. Germline assignment: CDR1 MNHEY and CDR2 SVGEGT.

This rearrangement joins TRBV6-5 to TRBJ2-3, with D possibly matching TRBD2 (6 bases). Trimming took 5 bases from V and 2 from J, leaving 11 bases between them. Per the germline V gene, CDR1 is MNHEY and CDR2 is SVGAGI. This CDR3 contains 14 residues. CDR3 nucleotides: TGTGCCAGCAGTGATGGCGGGAACACAGATACGCAGTATTTT. Protein: CASSDGGNTDTQYF.

This clone was recorded at least ten times. This chain uses TRBV6-1 with TRBJ1-2, with a possible D match to TRBD1 (5 bases). The CDR3 extends over 14 amino acids. V was pared by 6 bases and J by 0 bases, with 11 bases between. CDR1 is MNHNS and CDR2 is SASEGT in the germline V gene. Here the CDR3 DNA reads TGTGCCAGCAGCCTACAGGCTACTAACTATGGCTACACCTTC. Translating gives CASSLQATNYGYTF.

This clone was recorded many times. The chain uses TRBV19 and TRBJ2-4; TRBD1 or TRBD2 may be the D gene (6 bases each). Trimming shortened V by 5 bases and J by 6 bases, and 23 bases separated the two germline ends. The CDR3 has 17 residues. Per the germline V gene, CDR1 is LNHDA and CDR2 is SQIVND (reference sequence). The CDR3 sequence is CASSGHLGGQGRNIQYF. CDR3 coding DNA: TGTGCCAGTAGTGGGCATCTAGGGGGGCAAGGGAGAAACATTCAGTACTTC.

This clone was observed a few times. The V gene is TRBV6-1, the J gene TRBJ1-1; 8 bases are a match to TRBD1. The CDR3 sequence is 15 residues long. The V and J ends lost 4 bases and 3 bases, in that order; junction bases with no gene match: 7. CDR1 and CDR2 (germline): MNHNS, SASEGT. CDR3 bases: TGTGCCAGCAGTGCCGGCCCGACAGGGGACACTGAAGCTTTCTTT. Its protein is CASSAGPTGDTEAFF.

This clone appeared a few times. V and J are TRBV6-1 and TRBJ1-5; TRBD1 aligns across 7 bases. The CDR3 contains 15 residues. V lost 7 bases, J lost 0 bases, and 6 bases stayed unmatched. Germline CDR1 is MNHNS and CDR2 is SASEGT. The CDR3 bases are TGTGCCAGCATCATACAGGGGCCTAGCAATCAGCCCCAGCATTTT. Amino acids: CASIIQGPSNQPQHF.

This clone occurred a few times. The genes are TRBV6-6 and TRBJ1-1; 8 bases fit TRBD1. The CDR3 extends over 13 amino acids. Germline V lookup: CDR1 MNHNY, CDR2 SVGAGI (reference sequence). Trimming at V came to 2 bases and at J to 11 bases, leaving 7 bases not matched to a gene. The DNA for the CDR3 is TGTGCCAGCAGTTACCGGACACAGGGGGAGGCTTTCTTT. Translated, it gives CASSYRTQGEAFF.

This clone was counted a few times. V gene TRBV4-1 combines with J gene TRBJ1-2; weak D call: TRBD1 (5 bases). Trimming removed 4 bases from V and 2 bases from J, with 17 bases in between. Germline CDR1 is MGHRA and CDR2 is YSYEKL. The CDR3 has 16 amino acids. The CDR3 loop is CASSPGAGRQNYGYTF. CDR3 bases: TGCGCCAGCAGCCCCGGGGCCGGGAGACAGAACTATGGCTACACCTTC.

The chain carries TRBV7-2 and TRBJ1-1, with 7 bases matching TRBD1. The length of the CDR3 is 14 residues. Trimming took 4 bases from V and 1 from J; bases not matched to a gene: 3. Germline lookup yields CDR1 SGHTA and CDR2 FQGNSA. CDR3 bases: TGTGCCAGCAGCTCTCAGGGGGGGAACACTGAAGCTTTCTTT. Translation: CASSSQGGNTEAFF.

Note on this clone: At one end, the junction sequence differs from germline, possibly due to a read error. This rearrangement joins TRBV5-1 to TRBJ1-4; 12 bases match TRBD1. Per germline, CDR1 SGHRS and CDR2 YFSETQ. The CDR3 spans 15 residues. The CDR3: CASSSGQGAKEKLFF. The CDR3 bases are TGCGCCAGCAGCTCGGGACAGGGGGCTAAAGAAAAACTGTTTTTT.

This clone was found many times. This chain uses TRBV11-3 with TRBJ2-7, with 7 nucleotides matching TRBD1. J gave up 4 bases and V 5 bases, and 11 bases lay outside the gene matches. The CDR3 runs 15 residues. CDR1 and CDR2 from the germline V gene are SGHNT and YENEEA. CDR3 DNA sequence: TGTGCCAGCAGCGACCGGGACAGCATGATTTACGAGCAGTACTTC. The encoded protein is CASSDRDSMIYEQYF. Full variable domain (remainder filled in from reference TRBV11-3 and TRBJ2-7): EAGVVQSPRYKIIEKKQPVAFWCNPISGHNTLYWYLQNLGQGPELLIRYENEEAVDDSQLPKDRFSAERLKGVDSTLKIQPAELGDSAVYLCASSDRDSMIYEQYFGPGTRLTVT.